This paragraph covers one TCR beta chain sequence. These data belong to a study of shared T cell receptors in the human thymus. From germline, CDR1 is ENHRY and CDR2 SYGVKD. CDR3 length equals 14 residues. Trimming shortened V by 6 bases and J by 2 bases, and 14 bases separated the two germline ends. Data came from immunoSEQ multiplex PCR; TCRdb stores just in-frame clones and leaves some out. Of 720,000 or so clones listed, around 85% are singletons. These data were likewise used in another study, on human thymus T cells. That source reports: Donors consisted of healthy Finnish infants (having corrective surgery for congenital heart defects). Resections removed during corrective heart surgery provided the thymus tissue used. Seemingly biased V and J gene usage marked thymic and blood repertoires. Related research has reported that thymic repertoires overlap highly among unrelated individuals.

The material sequenced was thymocytes. The chain combines TRBV10-3 with TRBJ2-7; D might be TRBD1 (6 bases). This TCR was recovered from a girl under three years old with a congenital heart defect. CDR3 nucleotide sequence: TGTGCCATCAGCGTTAACGGGACAACCTACGAGCAGTACTTC. Protein product: CAISVNGTTYEQYF.